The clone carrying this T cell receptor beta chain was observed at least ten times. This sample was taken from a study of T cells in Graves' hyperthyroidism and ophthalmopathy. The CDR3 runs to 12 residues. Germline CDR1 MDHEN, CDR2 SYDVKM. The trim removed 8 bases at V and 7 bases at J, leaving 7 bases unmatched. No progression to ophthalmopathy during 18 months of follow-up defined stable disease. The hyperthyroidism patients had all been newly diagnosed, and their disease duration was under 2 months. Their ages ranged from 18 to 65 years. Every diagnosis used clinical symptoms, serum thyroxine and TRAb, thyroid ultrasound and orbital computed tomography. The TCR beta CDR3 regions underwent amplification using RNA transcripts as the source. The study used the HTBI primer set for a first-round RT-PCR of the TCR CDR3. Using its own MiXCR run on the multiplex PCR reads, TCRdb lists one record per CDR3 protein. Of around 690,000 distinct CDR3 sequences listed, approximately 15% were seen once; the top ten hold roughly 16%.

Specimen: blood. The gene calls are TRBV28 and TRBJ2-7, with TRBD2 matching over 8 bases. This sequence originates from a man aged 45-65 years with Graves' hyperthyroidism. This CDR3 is CASPKRGWEQYF. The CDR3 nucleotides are TGTGCCAGCCCCAAGCGGGGGTGGGAGCAGTACTTC.